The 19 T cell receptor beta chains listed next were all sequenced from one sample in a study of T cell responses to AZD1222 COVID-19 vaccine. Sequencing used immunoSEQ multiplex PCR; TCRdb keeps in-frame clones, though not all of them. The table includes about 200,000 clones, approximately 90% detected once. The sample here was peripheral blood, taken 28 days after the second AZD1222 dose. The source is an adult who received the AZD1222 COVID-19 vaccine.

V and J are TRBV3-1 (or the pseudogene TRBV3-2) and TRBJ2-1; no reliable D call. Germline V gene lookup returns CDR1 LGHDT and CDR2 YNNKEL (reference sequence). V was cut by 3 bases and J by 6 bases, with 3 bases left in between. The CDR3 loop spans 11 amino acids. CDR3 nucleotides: TGTGCCAGCAGCCAGGGCAATGAGCAGTTCTTC. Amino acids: CASSQGNEQFF.

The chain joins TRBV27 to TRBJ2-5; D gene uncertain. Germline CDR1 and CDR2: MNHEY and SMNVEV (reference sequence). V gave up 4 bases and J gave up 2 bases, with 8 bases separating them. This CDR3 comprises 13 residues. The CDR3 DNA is TGTGCCAGCAGTTATCAGCTACAAGAGACCCAGTACTTC. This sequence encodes CASSYQLQETQYF.

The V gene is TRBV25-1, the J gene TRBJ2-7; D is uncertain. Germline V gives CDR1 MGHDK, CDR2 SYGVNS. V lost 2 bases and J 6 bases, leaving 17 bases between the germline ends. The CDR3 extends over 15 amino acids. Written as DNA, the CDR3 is TGTGCCAGCAGTGAAGGTCCGGGTCCTCCCGTCGAGCAGTACTTC. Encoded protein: CASSEGPGPPVEQYF.

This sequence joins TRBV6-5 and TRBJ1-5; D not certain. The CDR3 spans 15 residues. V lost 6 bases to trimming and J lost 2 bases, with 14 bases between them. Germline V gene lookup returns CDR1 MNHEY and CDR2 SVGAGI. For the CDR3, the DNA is TGTGCCAGCAGGCGGGAAGCGGTCGGCAATCAGCCCCAGCATTTT. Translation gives CASRREAVGNQPQHF.

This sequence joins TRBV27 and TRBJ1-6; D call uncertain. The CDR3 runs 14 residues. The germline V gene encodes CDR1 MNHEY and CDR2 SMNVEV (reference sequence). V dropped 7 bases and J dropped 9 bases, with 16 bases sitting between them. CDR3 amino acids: CASKAREATSPLHF. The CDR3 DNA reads TGTGCCAGCAAAGCAAGGGAGGCAACTTCACCCCTCCACTTT.

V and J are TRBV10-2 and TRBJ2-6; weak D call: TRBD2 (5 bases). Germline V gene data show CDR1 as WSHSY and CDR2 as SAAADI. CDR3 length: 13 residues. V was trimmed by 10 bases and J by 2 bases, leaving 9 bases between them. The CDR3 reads CATTSAGANVLTF. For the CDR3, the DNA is TGCGCCACCACTAGTGCTGGGGCCAACGTCCTGACTTTC.

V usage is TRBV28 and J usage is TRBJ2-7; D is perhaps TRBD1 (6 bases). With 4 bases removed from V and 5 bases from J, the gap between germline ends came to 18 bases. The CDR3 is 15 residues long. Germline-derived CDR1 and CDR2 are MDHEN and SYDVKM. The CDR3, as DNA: TGTGCCAGCAGTTCCGGACAGACAAGATCCGACGAGCAGTACTTC. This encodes CASSSGQTRSDEQYF.

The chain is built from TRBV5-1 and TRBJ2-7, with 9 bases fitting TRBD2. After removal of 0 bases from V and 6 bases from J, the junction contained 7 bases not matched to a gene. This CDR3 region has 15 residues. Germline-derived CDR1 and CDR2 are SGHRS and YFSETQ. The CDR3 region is CASSLGLAEGGEQYF. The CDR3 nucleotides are TGCGCCAGCAGCTTGGGACTAGCGGAGGGAGGCGAGCAGTACTTC.

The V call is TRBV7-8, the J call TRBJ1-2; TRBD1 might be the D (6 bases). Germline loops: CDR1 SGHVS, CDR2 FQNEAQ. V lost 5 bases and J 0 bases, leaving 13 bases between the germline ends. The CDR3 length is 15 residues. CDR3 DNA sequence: TGTGCCAGCAGCGTGACCGGGACAACTAACTATGGCTACACCTTC. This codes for CASSVTGTTNYGYTF.

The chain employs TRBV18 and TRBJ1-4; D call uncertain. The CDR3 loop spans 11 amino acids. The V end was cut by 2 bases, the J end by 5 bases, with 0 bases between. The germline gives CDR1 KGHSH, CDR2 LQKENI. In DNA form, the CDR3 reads TGTGCCAGCTCACCAAATGAAAAACTGTTTTTT. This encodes CASSPNEKLFF.

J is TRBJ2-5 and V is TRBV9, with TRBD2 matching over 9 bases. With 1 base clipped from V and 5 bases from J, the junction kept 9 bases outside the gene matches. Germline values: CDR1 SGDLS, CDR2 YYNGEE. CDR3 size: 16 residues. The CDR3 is CASSVTPGLAGETQYF. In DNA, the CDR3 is TGTGCCAGCAGCGTAACCCCAGGGCTAGCGGGGGAGACCCAGTACTTC.

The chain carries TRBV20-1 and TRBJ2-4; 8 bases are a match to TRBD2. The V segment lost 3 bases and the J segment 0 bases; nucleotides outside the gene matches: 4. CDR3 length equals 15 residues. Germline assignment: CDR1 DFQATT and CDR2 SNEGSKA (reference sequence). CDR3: CSASLAGLAKNIQYF. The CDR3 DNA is TGCAGTGCTAGTCTAGCGGGTCTAGCCAAAAACATTCAGTACTTC.

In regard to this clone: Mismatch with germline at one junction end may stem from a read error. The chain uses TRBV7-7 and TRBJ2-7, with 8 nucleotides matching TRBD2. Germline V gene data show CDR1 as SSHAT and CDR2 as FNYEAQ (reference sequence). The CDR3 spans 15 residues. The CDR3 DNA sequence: TGTGCTAGCAGCTTAGCGAGCGGGGGCTCCTACGAGCAGTACTTC. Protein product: CASSLASGGSYEQYF. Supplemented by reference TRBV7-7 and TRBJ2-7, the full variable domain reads GAGVSQSPRYKVTKRGQDVTLRCDPISSHATLYWYQQALGQGPEFLTYFNYEAQPDKSGLPSDRFSAERPEGSISTLTIQRTEQRDSAMYRCASSLASGGSYEQYFGPGTRLTVT.

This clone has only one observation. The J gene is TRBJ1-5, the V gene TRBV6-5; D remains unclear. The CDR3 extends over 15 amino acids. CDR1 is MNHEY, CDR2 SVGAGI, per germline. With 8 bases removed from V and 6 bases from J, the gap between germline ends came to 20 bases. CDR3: CASRATRNGGQPQHF. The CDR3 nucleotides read TGTGCCAGCCGGGCTACAAGAAATGGTGGTCAGCCCCAGCATTTT.

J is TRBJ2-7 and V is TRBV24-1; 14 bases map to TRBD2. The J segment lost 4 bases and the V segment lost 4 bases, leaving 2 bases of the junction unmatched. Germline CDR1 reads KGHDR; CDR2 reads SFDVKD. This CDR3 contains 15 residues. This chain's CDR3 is CATSETSGRGYEQYF. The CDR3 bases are TGTGCCACCAGTGAGACTAGCGGGAGGGGGTACGAGCAGTACTTC.

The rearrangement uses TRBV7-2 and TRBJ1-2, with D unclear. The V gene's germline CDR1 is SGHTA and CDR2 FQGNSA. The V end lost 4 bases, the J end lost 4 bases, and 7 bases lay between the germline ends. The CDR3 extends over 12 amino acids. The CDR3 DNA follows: TGTGCCAGCAGCTCCGGTCGCTATGGCTACACCTTC. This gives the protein CASSSGRYGYTF.

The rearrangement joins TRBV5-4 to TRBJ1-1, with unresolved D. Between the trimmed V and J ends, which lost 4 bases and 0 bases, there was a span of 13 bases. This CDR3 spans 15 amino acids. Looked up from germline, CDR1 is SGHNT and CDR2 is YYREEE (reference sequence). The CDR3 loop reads CASSTRTSLNTEAFF. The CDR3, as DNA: TGTGCCAGCAGCACCCGGACGTCCCTGAACACTGAAGCTTTCTTT.

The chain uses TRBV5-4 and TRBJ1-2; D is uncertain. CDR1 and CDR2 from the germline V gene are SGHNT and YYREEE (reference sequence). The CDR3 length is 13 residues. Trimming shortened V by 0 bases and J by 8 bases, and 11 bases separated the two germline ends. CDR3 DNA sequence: TGTGCCAGCAGCTTGGTAGGCCAGCAAGGCTACACCTTC. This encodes CASSLVGQQGYTF. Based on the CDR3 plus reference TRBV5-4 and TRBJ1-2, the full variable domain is ETGVTQSPTHLIKTRGQQVTLRCSSQSGHNTVSWYQQALGQGPQFIFQYYREEENGRGNFPPRFSGLQFPNYSSELNVNALELDDSALYLCASSLVGQQGYTFGSGTRLTVV.

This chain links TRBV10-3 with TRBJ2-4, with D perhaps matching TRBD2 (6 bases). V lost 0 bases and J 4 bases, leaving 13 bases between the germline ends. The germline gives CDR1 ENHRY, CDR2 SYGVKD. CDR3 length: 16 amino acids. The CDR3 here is CAISESWGDPKNIQYF. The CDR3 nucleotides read TGTGCCATCAGTGAGTCGTGGGGGGATCCTAAAAACATTCAGTACTTC.